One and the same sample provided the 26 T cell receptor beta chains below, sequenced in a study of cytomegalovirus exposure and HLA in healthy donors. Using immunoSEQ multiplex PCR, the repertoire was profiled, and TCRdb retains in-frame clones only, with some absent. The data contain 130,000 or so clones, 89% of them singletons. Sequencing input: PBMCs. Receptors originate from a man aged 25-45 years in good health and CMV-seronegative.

The CDR3 DNA is TGTGCCAGCAGCGTGACTAGCGGGGGGGCAGGAGAGACCCAGTACTTC. This encodes CASSVTSGGAGETQYF. J is TRBJ2-5 and V is TRBV9, with TRBD2 matching over 14 bases. Germline values: CDR1 SGDLS, CDR2 YYNGEE. With V trimmed by 2 bases and J by 4 bases, 4 bases remained unmatched. The CDR3 has 16 residues.

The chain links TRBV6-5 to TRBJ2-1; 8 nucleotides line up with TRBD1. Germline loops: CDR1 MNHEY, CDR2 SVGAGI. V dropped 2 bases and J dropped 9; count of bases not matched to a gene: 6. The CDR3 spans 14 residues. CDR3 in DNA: TGTGCCAGCAGTTACATGACAGGGGTGCCTGAGCAGTTCTTC. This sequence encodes CASSYMTGVPEQFF.

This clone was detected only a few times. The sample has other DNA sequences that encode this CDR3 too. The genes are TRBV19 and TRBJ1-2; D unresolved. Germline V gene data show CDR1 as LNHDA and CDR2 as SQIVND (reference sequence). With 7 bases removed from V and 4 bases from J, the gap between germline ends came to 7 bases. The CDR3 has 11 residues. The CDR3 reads CASTSSYGYTF. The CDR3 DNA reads TGTGCCAGTACCTCGTCCTATGGCTACACCTTC.

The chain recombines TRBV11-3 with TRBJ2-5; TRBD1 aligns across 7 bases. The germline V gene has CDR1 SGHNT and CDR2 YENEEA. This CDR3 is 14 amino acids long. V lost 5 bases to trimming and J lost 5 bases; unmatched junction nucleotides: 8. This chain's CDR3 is CASSPRGRRETQYF. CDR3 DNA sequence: TGTGCCAGCAGCCCGAGGGGGCGCCGGGAGACCCAGTACTTC.

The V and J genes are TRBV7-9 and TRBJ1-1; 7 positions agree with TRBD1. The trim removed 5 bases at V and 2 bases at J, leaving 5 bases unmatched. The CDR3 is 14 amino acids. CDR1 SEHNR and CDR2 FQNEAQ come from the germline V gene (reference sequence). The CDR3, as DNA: TGTGCCAGCAGCGATCGGGACAGCAACACTGAAGCTTTCTTT. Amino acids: CASSDRDSNTEAFF.

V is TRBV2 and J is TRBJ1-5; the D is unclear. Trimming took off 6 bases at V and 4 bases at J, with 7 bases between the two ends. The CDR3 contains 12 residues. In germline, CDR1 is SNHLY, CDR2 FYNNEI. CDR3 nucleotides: TGTGCCAGCAGGGGCCCGAATCAGCCCCAGCATTTT. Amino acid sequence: CASRGPNQPQHF.

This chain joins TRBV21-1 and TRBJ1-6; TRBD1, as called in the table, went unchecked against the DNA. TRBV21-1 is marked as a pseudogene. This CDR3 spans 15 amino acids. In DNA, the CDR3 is TGTGCCAGCAGCCTACAGGGGCCCTATAATTCACCCCTCCACTTT. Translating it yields CASSLQGPYNSPLHF.

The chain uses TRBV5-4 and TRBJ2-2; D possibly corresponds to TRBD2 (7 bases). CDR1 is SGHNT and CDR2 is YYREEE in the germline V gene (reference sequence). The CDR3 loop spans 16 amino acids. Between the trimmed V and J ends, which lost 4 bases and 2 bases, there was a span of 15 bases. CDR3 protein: CASSPFGGRNTGELFF. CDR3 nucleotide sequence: TGTGCCAGCAGCCCCTTCGGGGGGCGAAACACCGGGGAGCTGTTTTTT.

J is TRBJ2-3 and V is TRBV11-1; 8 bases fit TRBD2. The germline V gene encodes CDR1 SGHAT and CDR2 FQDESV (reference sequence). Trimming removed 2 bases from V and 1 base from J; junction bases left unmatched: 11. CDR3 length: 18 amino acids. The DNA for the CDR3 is TGTGCCAGCAGCTTAAGTGCGGGGGGACCCCACGGCACAGATACGCAGTATTTT. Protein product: CASSLSAGGPHGTDTQYF.

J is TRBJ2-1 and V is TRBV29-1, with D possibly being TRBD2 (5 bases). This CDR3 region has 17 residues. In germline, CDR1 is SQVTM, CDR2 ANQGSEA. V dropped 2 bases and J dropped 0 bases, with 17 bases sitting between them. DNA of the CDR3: TGCAGCGTTGAATCCGGCTCGCGGGCCTACTCCTACAATGAGCAGTTCTTC. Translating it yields CSVESGSRAYSYNEQFF.

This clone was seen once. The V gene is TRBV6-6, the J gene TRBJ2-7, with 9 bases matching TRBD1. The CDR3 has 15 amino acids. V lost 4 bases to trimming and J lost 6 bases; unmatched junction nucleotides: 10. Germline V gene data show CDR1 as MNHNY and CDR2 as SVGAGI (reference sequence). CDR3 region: CASSFWDRDRLEQYF. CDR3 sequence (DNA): TGTGCCAGCAGTTTCTGGGACAGGGATAGGCTCGAGCAGTACTTC.

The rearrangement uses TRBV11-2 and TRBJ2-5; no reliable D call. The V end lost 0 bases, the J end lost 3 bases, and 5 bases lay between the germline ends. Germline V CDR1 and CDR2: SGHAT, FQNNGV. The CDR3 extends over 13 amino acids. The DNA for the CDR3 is TGTGCCAGCAGCTTAGAGGTAGAAGAGACCCAGTACTTC. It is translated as CASSLEVEETQYF.

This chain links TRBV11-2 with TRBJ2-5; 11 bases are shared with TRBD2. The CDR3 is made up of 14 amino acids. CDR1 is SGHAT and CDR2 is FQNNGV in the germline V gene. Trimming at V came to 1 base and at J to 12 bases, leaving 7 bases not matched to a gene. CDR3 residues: CASSLALAGGAEYF. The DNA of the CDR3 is TGTGCCAGCAGCTTAGCTCTAGCGGGGGGTGCTGAGTACTTC.

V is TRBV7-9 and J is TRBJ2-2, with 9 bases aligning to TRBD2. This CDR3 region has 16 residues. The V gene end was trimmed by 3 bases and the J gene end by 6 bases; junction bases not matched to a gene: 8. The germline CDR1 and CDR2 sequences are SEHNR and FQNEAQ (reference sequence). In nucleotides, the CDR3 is TGTGCCAGCAGCTTCCCGGGCGGGGGGGCGTCCGGGGAGCTGTTTTTT. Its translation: CASSFPGGGASGELFF.

CDR3 nucleotide sequence: TGTGCCAGCAGCTTAGAACAGGGTTACGAGCAGTACTTC. This translates into CASSLEQGYEQYF. The chain employs TRBV11-2 and TRBJ2-7, with D tentatively TRBD1 (6 bases). Trimming removed 0 bases at V and 4 bases at J, with 7 bases between. CDR1 is SGHAT and CDR2 is FQNNGV in the germline V gene. There are 13 residues in the CDR3.

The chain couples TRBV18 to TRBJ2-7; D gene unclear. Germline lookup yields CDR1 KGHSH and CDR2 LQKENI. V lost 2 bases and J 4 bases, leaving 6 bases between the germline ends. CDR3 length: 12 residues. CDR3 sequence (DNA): TGTGCCAGCTCACCAATGAGTTACGAGCAGTACTTC. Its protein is CASSPMSYEQYF.

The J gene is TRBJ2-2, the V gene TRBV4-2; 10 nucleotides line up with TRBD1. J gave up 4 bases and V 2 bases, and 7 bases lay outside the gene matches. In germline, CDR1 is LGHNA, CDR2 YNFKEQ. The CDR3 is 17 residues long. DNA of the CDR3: TGTGCCAGCAGCCAACAAGACAGGGGGCGAGTCACCGGGGAGCTGTTTTTT. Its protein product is CASSQQDRGRVTGELFF.

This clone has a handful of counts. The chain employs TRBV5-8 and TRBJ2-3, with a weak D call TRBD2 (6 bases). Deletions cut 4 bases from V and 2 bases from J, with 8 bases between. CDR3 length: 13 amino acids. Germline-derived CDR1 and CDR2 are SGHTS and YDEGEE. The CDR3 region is CASSREITDTQYF. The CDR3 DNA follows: TGTGCCAGCAGCCGGGAGATCACAGATACGCAGTATTTT.

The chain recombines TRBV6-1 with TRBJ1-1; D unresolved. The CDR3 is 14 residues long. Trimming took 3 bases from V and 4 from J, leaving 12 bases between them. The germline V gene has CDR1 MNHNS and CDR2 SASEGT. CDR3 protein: CASSDDPRGTEAFF. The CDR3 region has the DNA TGTGCCAGCAGTGACGACCCACGGGGCACTGAAGCTTTCTTT.

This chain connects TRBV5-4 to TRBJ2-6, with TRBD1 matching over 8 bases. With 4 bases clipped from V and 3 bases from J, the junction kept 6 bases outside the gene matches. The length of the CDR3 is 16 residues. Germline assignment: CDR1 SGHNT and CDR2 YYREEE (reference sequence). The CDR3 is CASSAARGLGANVLTF. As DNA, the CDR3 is TGTGCCAGCAGCGCGGCCAGGGGGCTTGGGGCCAACGTCCTGACTTTC.

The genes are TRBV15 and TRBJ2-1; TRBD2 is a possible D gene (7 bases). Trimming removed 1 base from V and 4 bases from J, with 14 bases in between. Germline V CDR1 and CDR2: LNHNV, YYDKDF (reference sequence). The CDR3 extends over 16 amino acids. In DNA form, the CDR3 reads TGTGCCACCAGCAGAGGGGGGGCGGGAGTTTACAATGAGCAGTTCTTC. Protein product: CATSRGGAGVYNEQFF.

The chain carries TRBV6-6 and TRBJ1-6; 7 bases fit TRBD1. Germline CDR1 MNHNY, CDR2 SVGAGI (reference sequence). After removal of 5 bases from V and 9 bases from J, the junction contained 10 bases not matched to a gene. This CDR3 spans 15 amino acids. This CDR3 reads CASSPMVGQASPLHF. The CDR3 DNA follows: TGTGCCAGCAGTCCAATGGTCGGACAGGCTTCACCCCTCCACTTT.

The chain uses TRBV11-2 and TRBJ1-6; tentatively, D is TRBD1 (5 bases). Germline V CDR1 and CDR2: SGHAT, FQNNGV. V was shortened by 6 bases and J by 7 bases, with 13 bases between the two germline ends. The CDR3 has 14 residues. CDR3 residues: CASSVGGVNSPLHF. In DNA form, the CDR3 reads TGTGCCAGCAGTGTAGGAGGGGTAAATTCACCCCTCCACTTT.

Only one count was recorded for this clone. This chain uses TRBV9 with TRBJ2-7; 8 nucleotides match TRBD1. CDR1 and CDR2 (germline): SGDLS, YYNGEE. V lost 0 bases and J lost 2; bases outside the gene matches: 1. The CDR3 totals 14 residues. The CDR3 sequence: CASSVGGQAYEQYF. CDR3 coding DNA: TGTGCCAGCAGCGTAGGGGGACAGGCCTACGAGCAGTACTTC.

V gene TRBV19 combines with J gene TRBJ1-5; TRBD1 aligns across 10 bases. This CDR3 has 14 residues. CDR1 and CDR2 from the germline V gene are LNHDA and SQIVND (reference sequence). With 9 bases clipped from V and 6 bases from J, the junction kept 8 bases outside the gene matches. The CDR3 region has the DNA TGTGCCAGCGAGGGACAGGGGATCCTTCAGCCCCAGCATTTT. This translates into CASEGQGILQPQHF.

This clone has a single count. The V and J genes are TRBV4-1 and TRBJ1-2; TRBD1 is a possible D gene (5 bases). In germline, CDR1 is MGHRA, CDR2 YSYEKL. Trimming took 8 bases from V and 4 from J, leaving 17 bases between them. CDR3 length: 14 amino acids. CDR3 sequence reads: CASGREGQGYGYTF. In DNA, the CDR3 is TGCGCCAGCGGAAGGGAGGGGCAAGGCTATGGCTACACCTTC.